These 10 T cell receptor beta chains share one sample of origin, sequenced in a study of beta chain features in type 1 diabetes. The study reverse transcribed the entire isolated RNA, so it sequenced expressed TCRB transcripts. Repertoires were generated with immunoSEQ multiplex PCR, while TCRdb's copy carries only in-frame clones and drops some. The table has 300,000 to 350,000 clones, roughly 15% seen once; the top ten hold over 5%. The sample taken for sequencing was central memory CD4+ T cells from blood. The origin of the receptors is a man between 25 and 39 years old in good health.

For this clone: This specimen includes other DNA sequences encoding the same CDR3. This chain links TRBV5-1 with TRBJ2-1; weak D call: TRBD2 (6 bases). The CDR3 extends over 13 amino acids. Germline assignment: CDR1 SGHRS and CDR2 YFSETQ. V was clipped by 0 bases and J by 7 bases, with 8 bases between them. DNA of the CDR3: TGCGCCAGCAGCTTGGCGGGGGATAATGAGCAGTTCTTC. Protein product: CASSLAGDNEQFF.

The chain links TRBV13 to TRBJ1-2; D perhaps matches TRBD1 (6 bases). The CDR3 loop spans 13 amino acids. Germline CDR1 PRHDT, CDR2 FYEKMQ (reference sequence). The V end was cut by 0 bases, the J end by 8 bases, with 10 bases between. Written as DNA, the CDR3 is TGTGCCAGCAGCTTAGGGCAGGGGATCGGCTACACCTTC. It translates to CASSLGQGIGYTF. Together with reference TRBV13 and TRBJ1-2, the CDR3 gives the full variable domain: AAGVIQSPRHLIKEKRETATLKCYPIPRHDTVYWYQQGPGQDPQFLISFYEKMQSDKGSIPDRFSAQQFSDYHSELNMSSLELGDSALYFCASSLGQGIGYTFGSGTRLTVV.

This clone was counted only a few times. The rearrangement links TRBV7-9 to TRBJ1-5; D gene unclear. There are 16 residues in the CDR3. Trimming stripped 4 bases from V and 2 bases from J, with 15 bases between. CDR1 is SEHNR, CDR2 FQNEAQ, per germline (reference sequence). The DNA of the CDR3 is TGTGCCAGCAGCTCATTACAAGGGCCCCGCAATCAGCCCCAGCATTTT. Translation gives CASSSLQGPRNQPQHF.

This chain uses TRBV30 with TRBJ1-5; maybe TRBD1 (5 bases). With 0 bases removed from V and 1 base from J, the gap between germline ends came to 7 bases. This CDR3 has 14 amino acids. Germline CDR1 is GTSNPN and CDR2 is SVGIG (reference sequence). The CDR3 loop reads CAWSVKGSNQPQHF. The CDR3 DNA reads TGTGCCTGGAGTGTTAAGGGGAGCAATCAGCCCCAGCATTTT.

The chain carries TRBV11-3 and TRBJ2-1; 9 bases are a match to TRBD2. Germline CDR1 SGHNT, CDR2 YENEEA. Losses at the gene ends were 7 bases for V and 6 bases for J; bases not matched to a gene: 13. The CDR3 sequence is 16 residues long. Here the CDR3 reads CASTLLPGLASNEQFF. In nucleotides, the CDR3 is TGTGCCAGCACCCTACTCCCGGGACTAGCTTCCAATGAGCAGTTCTTC.

This chain links TRBV5-6 with TRBJ1-2, with 10 bases aligning to TRBD1. With V trimmed by 3 bases and J by 7 bases, 6 bases remained unmatched. There are 14 residues in the CDR3. The germline V gene has CDR1 SGHDT and CDR2 YYEEEE. The CDR3 here is CASSSDRGLFGYTF. As DNA, the CDR3 is TGTGCCAGCAGCTCCGACAGGGGGCTGTTTGGCTACACCTTC.

CDR3 region: CASSLEGESSGNTIYF. CDR3 sequence (DNA): TGCGCCAGCAGCTTGGAGGGGGAAAGCTCTGGAAACACCATATATTTT. The chain has TRBV5-1 and TRBJ1-3; a possible D gene is TRBD1 (6 bases). V was trimmed by 0 bases and J by 0 bases, leaving 10 bases between them. The CDR3 consists of 16 residues. The V gene's germline CDR1 is SGHRS and CDR2 YFSETQ.

This clone was counted a few times. CDR3 in amino acids: CASSQFAGNTEAFF. CDR3 bases: TGTGCCAGCAGCCAATTTGCAGGGAACACTGAAGCTTTCTTT. This chain links TRBV14 with TRBJ1-1, with D hard to call. Germline CDR1 is SGHDN and CDR2 is FVKESK. V was shortened by 2 bases and J by 1 base, with 8 bases between the two germline ends. CDR3 size: 14 residues.

This clone was counted a few times. The genes are TRBV7-3 and TRBJ2-1, with a weak D call TRBD2 (5 bases). Per germline, CDR1 SGHTA and CDR2 FQGTGA. V was clipped by 5 bases and J by 6 bases, with 17 bases between them. The CDR3 has 15 residues. This chain's CDR3 is CASSPEWTVGNEQFF. In DNA, the CDR3 is TGTGCCAGCAGCCCGGAGTGGACTGTTGGCAATGAGCAGTTCTTC.

The V gene is TRBV11-2, the J gene TRBJ2-3, with 9 bases lining up with TRBD1. The V segment lost 4 bases and the J segment 2 bases; nucleotides outside the gene matches: 1. In germline, CDR1 is SGHAT, CDR2 FQNNGV. The CDR3 extends over 14 amino acids. CDR3 amino acids: CASSWTGATDTQYF. The CDR3 DNA follows: TGTGCCAGCAGCTGGACAGGGGCCACAGATACGCAGTATTTT.